Here is one TCR beta chain with its context. No antigen is known for it. Germline CDR1 reads SGHNT; CDR2 reads YYREEE (reference sequence). CDR3 length equals 15 residues. The V and J ends lost 4 bases and 8 bases respectively, with 16 bases between them. Cells of the mixed lymphocyte reaction were cocultured at 37 degrees C for roughly 6 days. Stimulator PBMCs labelled with Violet Dye were mixed 1:1 with responder PBMCs labelled with CFSE. This sample is drawn from a study of siplizumab effects on memory and regulatory T cells. Clones were read by immunoSEQ multiplex PCR, and TCRdb kept only the in-frame ones, dropping some. The sample holds 950 or so clones, 70% to 80% seen once. Study-wide findings and caveats: Roughly 75-97% of proliferating CD4+ or CD8+ clones lacked an assignable naive or memory phenotype. No functional test confirmed suppression by proliferating siplizumab-culture Tregs.

This chain joins TRBV5-4 and TRBJ1-6, with D unclear. The material sequenced was CFSE-low (dividing) CD8+ T cells sorted from an allogeneic mixed lymphocyte reaction. This receptor was identified in a human donor in good health; the cells came from an allogeneic mixed lymphocyte reaction. In DNA form, the CDR3 reads TGTGCCAGCAGCACGGGGTCTCTTTGGGATTCACCCCTCCACTTT. As protein: CASSTGSLWDSPLHF.